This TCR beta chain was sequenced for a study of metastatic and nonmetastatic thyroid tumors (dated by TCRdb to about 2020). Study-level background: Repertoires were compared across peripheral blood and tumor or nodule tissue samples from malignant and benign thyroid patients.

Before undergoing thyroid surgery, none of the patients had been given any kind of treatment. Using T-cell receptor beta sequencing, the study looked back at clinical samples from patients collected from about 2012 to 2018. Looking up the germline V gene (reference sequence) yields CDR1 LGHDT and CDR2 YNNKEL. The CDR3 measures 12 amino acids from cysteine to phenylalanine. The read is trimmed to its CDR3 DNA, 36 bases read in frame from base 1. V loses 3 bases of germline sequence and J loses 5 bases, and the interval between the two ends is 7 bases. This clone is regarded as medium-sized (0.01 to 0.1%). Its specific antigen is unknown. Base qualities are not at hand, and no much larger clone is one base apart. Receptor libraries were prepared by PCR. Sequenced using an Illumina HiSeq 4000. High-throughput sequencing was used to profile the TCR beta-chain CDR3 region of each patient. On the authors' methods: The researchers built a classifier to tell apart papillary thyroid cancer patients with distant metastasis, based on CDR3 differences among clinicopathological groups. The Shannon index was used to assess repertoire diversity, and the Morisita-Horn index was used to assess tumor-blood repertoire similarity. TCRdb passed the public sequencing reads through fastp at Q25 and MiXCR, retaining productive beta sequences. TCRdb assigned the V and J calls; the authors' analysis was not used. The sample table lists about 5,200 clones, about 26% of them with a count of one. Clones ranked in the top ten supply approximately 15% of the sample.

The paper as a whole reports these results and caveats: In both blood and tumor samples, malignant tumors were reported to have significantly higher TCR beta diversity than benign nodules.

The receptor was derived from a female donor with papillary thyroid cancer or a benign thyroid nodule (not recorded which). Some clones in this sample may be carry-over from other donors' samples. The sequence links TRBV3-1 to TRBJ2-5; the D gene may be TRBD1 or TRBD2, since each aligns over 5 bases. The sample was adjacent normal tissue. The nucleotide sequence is TGTGCCAGCAGCCAGGGGGAGGAGACCCAGTACTTC. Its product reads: CASSQGEETQYF.